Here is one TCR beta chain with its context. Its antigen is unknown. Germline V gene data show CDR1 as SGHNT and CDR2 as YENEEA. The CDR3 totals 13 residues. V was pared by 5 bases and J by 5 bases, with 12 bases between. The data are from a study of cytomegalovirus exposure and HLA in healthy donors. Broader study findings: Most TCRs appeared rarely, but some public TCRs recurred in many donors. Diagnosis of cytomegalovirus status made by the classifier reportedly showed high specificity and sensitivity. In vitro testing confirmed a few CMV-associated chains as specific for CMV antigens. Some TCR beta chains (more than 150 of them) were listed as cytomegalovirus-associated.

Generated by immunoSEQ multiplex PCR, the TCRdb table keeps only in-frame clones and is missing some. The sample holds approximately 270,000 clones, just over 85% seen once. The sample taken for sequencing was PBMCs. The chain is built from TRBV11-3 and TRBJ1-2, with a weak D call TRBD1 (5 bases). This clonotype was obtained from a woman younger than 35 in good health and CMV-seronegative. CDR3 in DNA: TGTGCCAGCAGCCAAGGACAAATATATGGCTACACCTTC. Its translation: CASSQGQIYGYTF.